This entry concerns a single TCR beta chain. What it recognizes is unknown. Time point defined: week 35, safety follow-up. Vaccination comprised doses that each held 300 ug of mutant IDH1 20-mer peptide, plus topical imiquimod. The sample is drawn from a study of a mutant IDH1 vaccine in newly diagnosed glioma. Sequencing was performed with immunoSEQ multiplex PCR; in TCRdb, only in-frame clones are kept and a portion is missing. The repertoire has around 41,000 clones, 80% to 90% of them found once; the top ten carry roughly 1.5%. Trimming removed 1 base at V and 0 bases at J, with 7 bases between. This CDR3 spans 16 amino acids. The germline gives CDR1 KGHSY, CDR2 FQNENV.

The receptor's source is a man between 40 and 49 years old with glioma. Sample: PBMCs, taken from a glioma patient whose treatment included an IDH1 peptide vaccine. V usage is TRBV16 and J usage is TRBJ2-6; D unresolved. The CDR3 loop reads CASSQLRASGANVLTF. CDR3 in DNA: TGTGCCAGCAGCCAATTAAGGGCCTCTGGGGCCAACGTCCTGACTTTC.